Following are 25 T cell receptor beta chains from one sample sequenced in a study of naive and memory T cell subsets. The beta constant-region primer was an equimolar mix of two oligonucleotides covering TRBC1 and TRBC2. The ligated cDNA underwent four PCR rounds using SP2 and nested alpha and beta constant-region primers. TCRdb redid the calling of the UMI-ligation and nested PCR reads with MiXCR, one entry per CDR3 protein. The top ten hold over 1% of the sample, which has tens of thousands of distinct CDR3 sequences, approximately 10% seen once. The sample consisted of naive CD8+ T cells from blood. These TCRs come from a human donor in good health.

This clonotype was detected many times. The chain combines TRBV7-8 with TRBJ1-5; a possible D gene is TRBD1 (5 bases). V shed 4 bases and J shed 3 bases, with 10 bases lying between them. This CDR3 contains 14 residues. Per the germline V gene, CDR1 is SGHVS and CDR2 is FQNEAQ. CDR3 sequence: CASSSRQTNQPQHF. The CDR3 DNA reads TGTGCCAGCAGCTCCCGACAGACCAATCAGCCCCAGCATTTT.

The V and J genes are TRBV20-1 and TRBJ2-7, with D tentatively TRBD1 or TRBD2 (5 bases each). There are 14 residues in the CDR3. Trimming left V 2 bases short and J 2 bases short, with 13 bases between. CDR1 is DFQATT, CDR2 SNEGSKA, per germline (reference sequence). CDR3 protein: CSARNRDATYEQYF. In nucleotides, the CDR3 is TGCAGTGCTAGAAATAGGGACGCTACCTACGAGCAGTACTTC.

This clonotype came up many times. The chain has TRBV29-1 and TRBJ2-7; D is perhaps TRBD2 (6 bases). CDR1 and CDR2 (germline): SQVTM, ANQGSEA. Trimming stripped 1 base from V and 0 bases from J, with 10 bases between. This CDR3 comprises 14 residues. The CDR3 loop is CSVEVRGSSYEQYF. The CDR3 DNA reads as TGCAGCGTTGAAGTGCGGGGAAGCTCCTACGAGCAGTACTTC.

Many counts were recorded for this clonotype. The CDR3 reads CASSYQGALAKNIQYF. The CDR3 coding sequence is TGTGCCAGCAGTTACCAGGGGGCACTAGCCAAAAACATTCAGTACTTC. The chain combines TRBV28 with TRBJ2-4; 8 bases are shared with TRBD1. V was clipped by 4 bases and J by 0 bases; unmatched bases: 5. Looked up from germline, CDR1 is MDHEN and CDR2 is SYDVKM. This CDR3 spans 16 amino acids.

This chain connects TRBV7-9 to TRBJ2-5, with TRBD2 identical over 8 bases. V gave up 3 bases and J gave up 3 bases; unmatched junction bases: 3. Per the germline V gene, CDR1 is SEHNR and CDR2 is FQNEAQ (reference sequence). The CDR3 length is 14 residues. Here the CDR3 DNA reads TGTGCCAGCAGCTTCTTGGGACTAGAAGAGACCCAGTACTTC. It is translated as CASSFLGLEETQYF.

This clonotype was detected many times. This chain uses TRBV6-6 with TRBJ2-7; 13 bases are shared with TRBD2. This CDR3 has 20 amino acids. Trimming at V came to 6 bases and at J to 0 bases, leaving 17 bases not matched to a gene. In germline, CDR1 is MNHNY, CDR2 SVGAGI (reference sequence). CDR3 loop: CASRPDPGTSGTLSSYEQYF. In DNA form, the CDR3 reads TGTGCCAGCAGACCCGATCCCGGGACTAGCGGGACGCTGAGCTCCTACGAGCAGTACTTC.

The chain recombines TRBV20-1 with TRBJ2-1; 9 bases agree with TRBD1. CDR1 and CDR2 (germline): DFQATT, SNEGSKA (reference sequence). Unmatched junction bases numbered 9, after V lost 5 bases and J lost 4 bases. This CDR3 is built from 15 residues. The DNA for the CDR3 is TGCAGTGCTGAGGACCCCGGGACAGGGTACAATGAGCAGTTCTTC. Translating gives CSAEDPGTGYNEQFF.

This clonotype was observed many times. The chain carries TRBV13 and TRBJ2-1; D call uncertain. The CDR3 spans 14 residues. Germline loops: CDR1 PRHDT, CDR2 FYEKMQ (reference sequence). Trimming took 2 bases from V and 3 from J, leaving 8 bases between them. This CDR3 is CASSLISHYNEQFF. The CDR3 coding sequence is TGTGCCAGCAGCTTAATAAGCCACTACAATGAGCAGTTCTTC.

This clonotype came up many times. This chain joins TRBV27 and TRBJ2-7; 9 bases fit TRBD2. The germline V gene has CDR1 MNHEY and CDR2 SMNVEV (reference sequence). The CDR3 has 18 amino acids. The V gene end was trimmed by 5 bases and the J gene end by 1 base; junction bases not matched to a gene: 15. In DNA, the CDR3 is TGTGCCAGCAGTCCCACTCAGATAGCGGGAGAGGTGTCCTACGAGCAGTACTTC. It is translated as CASSPTQIAGEVSYEQYF.

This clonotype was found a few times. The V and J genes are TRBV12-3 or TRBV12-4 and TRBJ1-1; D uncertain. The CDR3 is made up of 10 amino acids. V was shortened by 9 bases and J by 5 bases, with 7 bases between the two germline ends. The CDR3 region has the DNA TGTGCCAGTTTTAGGACTGAAGCTTTCTTT. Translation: CASFRTEAFF.

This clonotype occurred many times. The DNA for the CDR3 is TGTGCCAGCAGCCCGGATCCGGGACTAGCGGGAGAGGAGACCCAGTACTTC. Its translation is CASSPDPGLAGEETQYF. The V call is TRBV28, the J call TRBJ2-5, with 14 bases identical to TRBD2. Trimming at V came to 6 bases and at J to 5 bases, leaving 11 bases not matched to a gene. This CDR3 is built from 17 residues. Germline V gives CDR1 MDHEN, CDR2 SYDVKM.

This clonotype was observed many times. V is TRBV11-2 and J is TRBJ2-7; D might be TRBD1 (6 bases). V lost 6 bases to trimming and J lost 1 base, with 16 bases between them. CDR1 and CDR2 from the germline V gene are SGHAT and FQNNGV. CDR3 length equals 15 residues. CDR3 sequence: CASSLEGQPSYEQYF. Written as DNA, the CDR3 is TGTGCCAGCAGTCTCGAAGGACAGCCTTCCTACGAGCAGTACTTC. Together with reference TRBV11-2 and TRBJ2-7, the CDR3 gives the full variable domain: EAGVAQSPRYKIIEKRQSVAFWCNPISGHATLYWYQQILGQGPKLLIQFQNNGVVDDSQLPKDRFSAERLKGVDSTLKIQPAKLEDSAVYLCASSLEGQPSYEQYFGPGTRLTVT.

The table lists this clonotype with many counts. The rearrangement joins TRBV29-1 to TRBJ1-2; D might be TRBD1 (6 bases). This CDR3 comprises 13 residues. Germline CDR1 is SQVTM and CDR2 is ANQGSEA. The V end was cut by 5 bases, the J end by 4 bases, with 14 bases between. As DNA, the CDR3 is TGCAGCGTTTGGGGGGGCGAGGTCTATGGCTACACCTTC. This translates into CSVWGGEVYGYTF.

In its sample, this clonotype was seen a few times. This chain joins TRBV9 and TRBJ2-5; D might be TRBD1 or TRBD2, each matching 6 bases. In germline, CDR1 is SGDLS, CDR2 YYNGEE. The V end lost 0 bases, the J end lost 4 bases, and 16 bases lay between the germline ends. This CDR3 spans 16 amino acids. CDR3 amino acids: CASSVGGAGSGETQYF. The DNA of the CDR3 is TGTGCCAGCAGCGTAGGGGGGGCCGGGTCTGGAGAGACCCAGTACTTC.

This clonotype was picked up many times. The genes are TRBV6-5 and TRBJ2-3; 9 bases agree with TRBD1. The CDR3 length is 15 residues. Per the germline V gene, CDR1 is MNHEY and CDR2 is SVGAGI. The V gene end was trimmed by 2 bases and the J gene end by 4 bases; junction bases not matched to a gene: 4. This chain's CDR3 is CASSYGDRVADTQYF. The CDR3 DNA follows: TGTGCCAGCAGTTACGGGGACAGGGTTGCAGATACGCAGTATTTT.

The CDR3 DNA is TGTGCCAGCAATAGGGGCCTGGACGCCCCAACTGATGGCTACACCTTC. Translating it yields CASNRGLDAPTDGYTF. The rearrangement uses TRBV12-3 or TRBV12-4 and TRBJ1-2, with D possibly TRBD1 on 5 matching bases. This CDR3 is built from 16 residues. The V end was cut by 7 bases, the J end by 6 bases, with 24 bases between.

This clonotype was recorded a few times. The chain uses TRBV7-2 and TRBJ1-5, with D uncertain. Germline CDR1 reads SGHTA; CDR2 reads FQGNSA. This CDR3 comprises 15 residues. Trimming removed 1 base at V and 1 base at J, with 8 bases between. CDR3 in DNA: TGTGCCAGCAGCTTAGGGGGAGGCAGCAATCAGCCCCAGCATTTT. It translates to CASSLGGGSNQPQHF.

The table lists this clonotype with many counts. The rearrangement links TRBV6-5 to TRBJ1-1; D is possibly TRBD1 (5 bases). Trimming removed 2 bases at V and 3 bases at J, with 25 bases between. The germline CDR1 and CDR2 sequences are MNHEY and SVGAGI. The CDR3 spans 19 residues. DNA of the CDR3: TGTGCCAGCAGTTACGTCAAATATGGGACCCGGGTCCTGGACACTGAAGCTTTCTTT. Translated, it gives CASSYVKYGTRVLDTEAFF.

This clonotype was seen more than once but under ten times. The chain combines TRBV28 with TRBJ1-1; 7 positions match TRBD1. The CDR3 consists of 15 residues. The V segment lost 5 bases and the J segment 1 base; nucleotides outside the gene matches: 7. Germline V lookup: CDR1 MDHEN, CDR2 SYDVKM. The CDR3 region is CASSPAGQRNTEAFF. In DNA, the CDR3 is TGTGCCAGCAGTCCAGCGGGACAGAGGAACACTGAAGCTTTCTTT.

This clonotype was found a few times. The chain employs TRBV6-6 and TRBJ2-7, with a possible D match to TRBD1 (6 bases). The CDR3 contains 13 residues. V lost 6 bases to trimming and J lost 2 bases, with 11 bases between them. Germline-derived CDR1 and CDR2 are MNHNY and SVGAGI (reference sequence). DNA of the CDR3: TGTGCCAGCAGGGGGGACACACCCTACGAGCAGTACTTC. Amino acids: CASRGDTPYEQYF.

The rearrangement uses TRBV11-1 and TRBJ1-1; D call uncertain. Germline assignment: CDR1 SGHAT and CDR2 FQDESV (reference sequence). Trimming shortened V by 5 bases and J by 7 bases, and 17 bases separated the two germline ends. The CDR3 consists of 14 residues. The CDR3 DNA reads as TGTGCCAGCAGCCCCCTCTCCACACAGCTTGAAGCTTTCTTT. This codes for CASSPLSTQLEAFF.

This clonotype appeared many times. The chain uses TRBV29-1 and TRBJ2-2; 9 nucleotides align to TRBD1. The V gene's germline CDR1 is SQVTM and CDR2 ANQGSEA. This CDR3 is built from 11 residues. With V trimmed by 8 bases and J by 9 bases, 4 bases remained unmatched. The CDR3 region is CSIQGARELFF. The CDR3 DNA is TGCAGCATACAGGGGGCCCGGGAGCTGTTTTTT.

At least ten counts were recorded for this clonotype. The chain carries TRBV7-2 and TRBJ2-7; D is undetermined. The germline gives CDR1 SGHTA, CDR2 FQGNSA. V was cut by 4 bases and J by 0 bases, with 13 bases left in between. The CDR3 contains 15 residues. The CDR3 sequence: CASSWSAASSYEQYF. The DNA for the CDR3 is TGTGCCAGCAGCTGGTCGGCAGCGAGCTCCTACGAGCAGTACTTC.

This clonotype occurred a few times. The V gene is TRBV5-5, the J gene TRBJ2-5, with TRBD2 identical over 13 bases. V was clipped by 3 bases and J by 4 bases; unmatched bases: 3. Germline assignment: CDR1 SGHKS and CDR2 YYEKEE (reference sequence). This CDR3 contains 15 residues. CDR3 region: CASSWTSGSAETQYF. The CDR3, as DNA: TGTGCCAGCAGCTGGACTAGCGGGAGCGCAGAGACCCAGTACTTC. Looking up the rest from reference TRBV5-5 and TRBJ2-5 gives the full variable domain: DAGVTQSPTHLIKTRGQQVTLRCSPISGHKSVSWYQQVLGQGPQFIFQYYEKEERGRGNFPDRFSARQFPNYSSELNVNALLLGDSALYLCASSWTSGSAETQYFGPGTRLLVL.

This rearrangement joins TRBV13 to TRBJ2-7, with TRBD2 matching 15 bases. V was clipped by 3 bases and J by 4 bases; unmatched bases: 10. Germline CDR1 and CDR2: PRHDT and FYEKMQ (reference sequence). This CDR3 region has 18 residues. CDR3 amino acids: CASSFGLAGGPTSYEQYF. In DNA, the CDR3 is TGTGCCAGCAGCTTTGGACTAGCGGGAGGGCCGACCTCGTACGAGCAGTACTTC.